The entry below describes one T cell receptor (beta chain). What it binds is not known. The sample is drawn from a study of early T cells in non-severe SARS-CoV-2 infection. Study context: From unsorted whole blood, bulk RNA was sequenced, and the chains remained unpaired. General observations from the study: VDJdb-based annotation leaned toward anti-spike CD8 responses and missed private and CD4 specificities.

With 2 bases clipped from V and 3 bases from J, the junction kept 4 bases outside the gene matches. The CDR3 consists of 14 residues. Germline V gives CDR1 DFQATT, CDR2 SNEGSKA (reference sequence). Tagging with unique molecular identifiers was applied to individual cDNA molecules. From the 5' RACE reads, TCRdb called clonotypes with MiXCR, one entry per CDR3 protein. Here the sample spans about 33,000 distinct CDR3 sequences, over 4.5% being singletons. This receptor was identified in an adult who was a healthcare worker with PCR-confirmed SARS-CoV-2 infection or an uninfected control (not recorded which). This sequence joins TRBV20-1 and TRBJ2-7, with 10 bases lining up with TRBD1. The sequenced material came from whole blood. The CDR3 region has the DNA TGCAGTGCTAGATCCGGGACAGGGGTCTACGAGCAGTACTTC. It specifies CSARSGTGVYEQYF.